One and the same sample provided the 30 T cell receptor beta chains below, sequenced in a study of T cell changes during pregnancy in multiple sclerosis. TCRdb's table, derived via immunoSEQ multiplex PCR, lists solely in-frame clones and lacks some. This repertoire shows 60,000 to 65,000 clones, over 85% found once; its top ten account for roughly 1.4%. Sample: peripheral blood, taken in the second trimester of pregnancy. The receptors were gathered from a female donor with multiple sclerosis, enrolled in a pregnancy study.

V usage is TRBV5-5 and J usage is TRBJ1-5; no clear D gene. With 4 bases removed from V and 5 bases from J, the gap between germline ends came to 16 bases. The CDR3 consists of 15 residues. CDR1 is SGHKS, CDR2 YYEKEE, per germline (reference sequence). Written as DNA, the CDR3 is TGTGCCAGCAGCCTGGCGGTGGAGGAATATCAGCCCCAGCATTTT. Its protein is CASSLAVEEYQPQHF. Based on the CDR3 plus reference TRBV5-5 and TRBJ1-5, the full variable domain is DAGVTQSPTHLIKTRGQQVTLRCSPISGHKSVSWYQQVLGQGPQFIFQYYEKEERGRGNFPDRFSARQFPNYSSELNVNALLLGDSALYLCASSLAVEEYQPQHFGDGTRLSIL.

The chain couples TRBV4-3 to TRBJ2-2; D ambiguous. Trimming removed 0 bases at V and 4 bases at J, with 21 bases between. The CDR3 consists of 19 residues. CDR1 and CDR2 from the germline V gene are LGHNA and YSLEER. The CDR3 spells CASSQEYPETLVPTGELFF. In nucleotides, the CDR3 is TGCGCCAGCAGCCAAGAGTACCCTGAGACATTAGTACCCACCGGGGAGCTGTTTTTT.

The gene calls are TRBV5-6 and TRBJ1-1, with 8 bases lining up with TRBD1. After removal of 4 bases from V and 5 bases from J, the junction contained 7 bases not matched to a gene. The germline gives CDR1 SGHDT, CDR2 YYEEEE. The CDR3 is 14 amino acids. The CDR3 nucleotides read TGTGCCAGCAGCGTGAACAGGGGGTGGACTGAAGCTTTCTTT. It yields the protein CASSVNRGWTEAFF.

The rearrangement uses TRBV7-9 and TRBJ2-3; 13 bases are a match to TRBD2. Germline CDR1 reads SEHNR; CDR2 reads FQNEAQ (reference sequence). The CDR3 totals 19 residues. Unmatched junction bases numbered 6, after V lost 0 bases and J lost 0 bases. The CDR3 here is CASSLALTSGRGSTDTQYF. CDR3 coding DNA: TGTGCCAGCAGCTTAGCGCTAACTAGCGGGAGGGGCAGCACAGATACGCAGTATTTT.

The CDR3, as DNA: TGTGCCAGCAGCCAAGAACTAGCGGGAGGGCCAGATACGCAGTATTTT. Amino acids: CASSQELAGGPDTQYF. The rearrangement uses TRBV4-2 and TRBJ2-3; 13 nucleotides align to TRBD2. Germline loops: CDR1 LGHNA, CDR2 YNFKEQ. This CDR3 comprises 16 residues. The V and J ends lost 0 bases and 4 bases, in that order; junction bases with no gene match: 1.

The rearrangement uses TRBV7-6 and TRBJ2-1; the D is unclear. Trimming cost V 1 base and J 5 bases, with 6 bases left between them. Germline V CDR1 and CDR2: SGHVS, FNYEAQ. The CDR3 loop spans 13 amino acids. CDR3 sequence: CASSLDLDNEQFF. DNA for the CDR3: TGTGCCAGCAGCTTAGATCTAGACAATGAGCAGTTCTTC.

V is TRBV20-1 and J is TRBJ2-5, with D unclear. This CDR3 comprises 11 residues. Per the germline V gene, CDR1 is DFQATT and CDR2 is SNEGSKA (reference sequence). V lost 5 bases to trimming and J lost 0 bases, with 4 bases between them. This chain's CDR3 is CSAQYQETQYF. The CDR3 DNA sequence: TGCAGTGCTCAGTACCAAGAGACCCAGTACTTC.

This rearrangement joins TRBV30 to TRBJ2-2; 11 bases match TRBD2. Germline V gives CDR1 GTSNPN, CDR2 SVGIG (reference sequence). The CDR3 spans 13 residues. The DNA of the CDR3 is TGTGCTAAGGGAACTAGCGGGAGCCGGGAGCTGTTTTTT. It yields the protein CAKGTSGSRELFF.

The gene calls are TRBV13 and TRBJ1-5; D possibly corresponds to TRBD1 (5 bases). The CDR3 is 13 amino acids. Germline loops: CDR1 PRHDT, CDR2 FYEKMQ (reference sequence). The V end was cut by 2 bases, the J end by 6 bases, with 8 bases between. CDR3 coding DNA: TGTGCCAGCAGCTTATCCGGGGGTCAGCCCCAGCATTTT. As protein: CASSLSGGQPQHF.

This chain connects TRBV5-1 to TRBJ2-2; 9 positions match TRBD1. The ends lost 4 bases at V and 5 bases at J; junction bases unmatched: 3. This CDR3 region has 14 residues. CDR1 is SGHRS, CDR2 YFSETQ, per germline. The CDR3 DNA reads TGCGCCAGCAGCCCCGGGACAGGGACCGGGGAGCTGTTTTTT. Amino acid sequence: CASSPGTGTGELFF.

The chain joins TRBV6-1 to TRBJ1-2; 8 nucleotides match TRBD1. CDR3 length: 13 residues. Germline trimming cut 11 bases from V and 6 bases from J; bases unmatched to any gene: 11. CDR1 and CDR2 from the germline V gene are MNHNS and SASEGT. CDR3 sequence (DNA): TGTGCCGGGCGGACAGGGCCGGAGCATGGCTACACCTTC. Its translation: CAGRTGPEHGYTF.

The chain recombines TRBV10-2 with TRBJ2-2; weak D call: TRBD2 (6 bases). The CDR3 extends over 15 amino acids. V lost 8 bases and J 2 bases, leaving 15 bases between the germline ends. CDR1 is WSHSY, CDR2 SAAADI, per germline. CDR3 in amino acids: CASRDFQDNTGELFF. The DNA of the CDR3 is TGCGCCAGCCGGGACTTCCAGGACAACACCGGGGAGCTGTTTTTT.

To note about this clone: The junction does not match germline at one end; this may be a read error. V usage is TRBV4-2 and J usage is TRBJ2-7, with 8 bases fitting TRBD1. Germline-derived CDR1 and CDR2 are LGHNA and YNFKEQ. This CDR3 has 17 residues. This CDR3 reads CASSQDPRAGGSHEQYF. The CDR3 bases are TGTGCCAGCAGCCAAGACCCACGGGCAGGGGGCTCCCACGAGCAGTACTTC.

This chain links TRBV27 with TRBJ1-1, with 10 nucleotides matching TRBD1. J gave up 7 bases and V 5 bases, and 7 bases lay outside the gene matches. The CDR3 is 14 amino acids. Germline loops: CDR1 MNHEY, CDR2 SMNVEV (reference sequence). CDR3 sequence (DNA): TGTGCCAGCAGTCGGGACAGGGGAAGGGGTGAAGCTTTCTTT. Protein: CASSRDRGRGEAFF.

This chain links TRBV6-7 with TRBJ1-2; weak D call: TRBD1 (6 bases). TRBV6-7 is treated as an ORF (open reading frame) with a function not yet certain. V shed 6 bases and J shed 5 bases, with 13 bases lying between them. The CDR3 covers 13 residues. CDR3 loop: CASSDWGRYGYTF. CDR3 in DNA: TGTGCCAGCAGCGACTGGGGGCGGTATGGCTACACCTTC.

With regard to this clone: The germline gene is not matched at one end of the junction; a read error may be the cause. This sample includes further DNA sequences coding for the same CDR3. The chain joins TRBV5-1 to TRBJ2-7, with 10 bases lining up with TRBD2. CDR1 and CDR2 from the germline V gene are SGHRS and YFSETQ. The CDR3 sequence is 15 residues long. The chain's CDR3 is CASSSLGSGGYEQYF. DNA of the CDR3: TGTGCCAGCAGCTCCCTGGGTAGCGGGGGGTACGAGCAGTACTTC.

The chain employs TRBV21-1 and TRBJ2-1; the table's TRBD2 call for D was not verified on the DNA. TRBV21-1 is deemed a pseudogene. The CDR3 contains 15 residues. The CDR3 here is CASSKESGTHNEQFF. In nucleotides, the CDR3 is TGTGCCAGCAGCAAAGAAAGCGGGACCCACAATGAGCAGTTCTTC.

The chain carries TRBV30 and TRBJ1-1; 9 bases fit TRBD1. V was clipped by 0 bases and J by 7 bases; unmatched bases: 3. Germline V gene data show CDR1 as GTSNPN and CDR2 as SVGIG (reference sequence). This CDR3 is 13 amino acids long. In DNA form, the CDR3 reads TGTGCCTGGAGTGTACAGGGGGCTGGTGAAGCTTTCTTT. The encoded protein is CAWSVQGAGEAFF. Drawing the rest from reference TRBV30 and TRBJ1-1, the complete variable domain is SQTIHQWPATLVQPVGSPLSLECTVEGTSNPNLYWYRQAAGRGLQLLFYSVGIGQISSEVPQNLSASRPQDRQFILSSKKLLLSDSGFYLCAWSVQGAGEAFFGQGTRLTVV.

This clone was counted a few times. This chain uses TRBV10-2 with TRBJ2-3; 14 bases are shared with TRBD2. With 4 bases clipped from V and 2 bases from J, the junction kept 8 bases outside the gene matches. The CDR3 is 18 amino acids. CDR1 and CDR2 from the germline V gene are WSHSY and SAAADI. The DNA for the CDR3 is TGCGCCAGCAGTGGTCCCGGGACTAGCGGGGGTATCACAGATACGCAGTATTTT. Translating it yields CASSGPGTSGGITDTQYF.

The CDR3 nucleotides read TGTGCCAGCAGCTTAGGGGGTAGCGGCACAGATACGCAGTATTTT. Amino acids: CASSLGGSGTDTQYF. The genes are TRBV11-3 and TRBJ2-3; possible D gene TRBD2, 5 bases. Germline assignment: CDR1 SGHNT and CDR2 YENEEA. The V and J ends lost 1 base and 1 base respectively, with 9 bases between them. The CDR3 has 15 amino acids.

This clone was detected only a few times. V usage is TRBV19 and J usage is TRBJ1-5; TRBD1 matches at 8 bases. V shed 3 bases and J 6 bases; nucleotides not matched to a gene: 13. The CDR3 extends over 17 amino acids. The germline gives CDR1 LNHDA, CDR2 SQIVND (reference sequence). This chain's CDR3 is CASSIIQGAPLGQPQHF. In DNA, the CDR3 is TGTGCCAGTAGTATCATTCAGGGGGCGCCCCTGGGTCAGCCCCAGCATTTT.

V and J are TRBV7-9 and TRBJ2-7; D uncertain. V was shortened by 5 bases and J by 1 base, with 12 bases between the two germline ends. This CDR3 contains 14 residues. Germline assignment: CDR1 SEHNR and CDR2 FQNEAQ (reference sequence). This CDR3 is CASSPRFLSYEQYF. CDR3 sequence (DNA): TGTGCCAGCAGCCCCAGGTTCTTATCCTACGAGCAGTACTTC.

The chain combines TRBV7-3 with TRBJ2-1, with D perhaps TRBD2 (5 bases). The V gene lost 4 bases and the J gene lost 4 bases, with 8 bases spanning the gap. Germline values: CDR1 SGHTA, CDR2 FQGTGA. The CDR3 is 13 residues long. The CDR3 here is CASSSLAYNEQFF. The CDR3 region has the DNA TGTGCCAGCAGCTCCCTAGCTTACAATGAGCAGTTCTTC.

This chain connects TRBV10-2 to TRBJ1-1, with a weak D call TRBD1 (5 bases). The CDR3 runs to 13 residues. Per germline, CDR1 WSHSY and CDR2 SAAADI. The V end lost 6 bases, the J end lost 6 bases, and 14 bases lay between the germline ends. CDR3 protein: CASSTQGLAEAFF. The DNA for the CDR3 is TGCGCCAGCAGCACGCAGGGTCTTGCTGAAGCTTTCTTT.

The chain uses TRBV19 and TRBJ1-1; a possible D gene is TRBD1 (6 bases). The CDR3 is made up of 14 amino acids. In germline, CDR1 is LNHDA, CDR2 SQIVND (reference sequence). Trimming cost V 1 base and J 2 bases, with 8 bases left between them. This CDR3 is CASSIGTANTEAFF. The CDR3 coding sequence is TGTGCCAGTAGTATAGGGACAGCTAACACTGAAGCTTTCTTT. Supplemented by reference TRBV19 and TRBJ1-1, the full variable domain reads DGGITQSPKYLFRKEGQNVTLSCEQNLNHDAMYWYRQDPGQGLRLIYYSQIVNDFQKGDIAEGYSVSREKKESFPLTVTSAQKNPTAFYLCASSIGTANTEAFFGQGTRLTVV.

V and J are TRBV5-1 and TRBJ1-1; perhaps TRBD1 as D (6 bases). CDR3 length: 18 amino acids. Trimming shortened V by 1 base and J by 0 bases, and 19 bases separated the two germline ends. Per germline, CDR1 SGHRS and CDR2 YFSETQ. The CDR3 coding sequence is TGCGCCAGCAGCTTGCGGGGGGGGGCCTCTGCTTTGAACACTGAAGCTTTCTTT. Residues: CASSLRGGASALNTEAFF.

The chain couples TRBV2 to TRBJ1-1; D is unclear. Germline V lookup: CDR1 SNHLY, CDR2 FYNNEI. Trimming pared 4 bases from V and 4 bases from J, leaving 10 bases between. The CDR3 contains 13 residues. The CDR3 DNA reads TGTGCCAGCAGTGGGGAGGGAGGCACTGAAGCTTTCTTT. Residues: CASSGEGGTEAFF.

The chain combines TRBV19 with TRBJ2-3, with 8 bases aligning to TRBD2. The CDR3 runs to 15 residues. The trim removed 5 bases at V and 2 bases at J, leaving 6 bases unmatched. Germline CDR1 reads LNHDA; CDR2 reads SQIVND (reference sequence). The CDR3 DNA reads as TGTGCCAGTAGTCCTCGGGGGGGATTCACAGATACGCAGTATTTT. This codes for CASSPRGGFTDTQYF.

The chain uses TRBV5-8 and TRBJ2-7; a weak D match, TRBD1 (5 bases). V shed 7 bases and J shed 0 bases, with 23 bases lying between them. There are 17 residues in the CDR3. CDR1 and CDR2 from the germline V gene are SGHTS and YDEGEE. The CDR3 nucleotides are TGTGCCAGCGTAGAAAACTCTATCACACAGGTCTCCTACGAGCAGTACTTC. Its translation: CASVENSITQVSYEQYF.

V usage is TRBV7-9 and J usage is TRBJ1-1; 8 bases are shared with TRBD1. J lost 4 bases, V lost 5 bases, and 9 bases had no gene match. Germline V gives CDR1 SEHNR, CDR2 FQNEAQ (reference sequence). The CDR3 is 15 residues long. The CDR3: CASSNLNRGSTEAFF. CDR3 bases: TGTGCCAGCAGCAATCTTAACAGGGGGAGCACTGAAGCTTTCTTT.